This T cell receptor beta chain was sequenced during a study of shared clonotypes between healthy human individuals. The CDR3 is 15 residues long. CDR1 is LNHNV and CDR2 is YYDKDF in the germline V gene (reference sequence). Trimming removed 0 bases at V and 2 bases at J, with 10 bases between. Produced via immunoSEQ multiplex PCR; TCRdb's table is partial and in-frame only. The sample includes about 510,000 clones, approximately 79% of them seen just once. This TCR was sampled from a middle-aged woman in good health. Some clones in this sample may be carry-over from other donors' samples. Sequencing input: PBMCs. The chain has TRBV15 and TRBJ2-5; D remains ambiguous. In DNA form, the CDR3 reads TGTGCCACCAGCAGAGATTGGGTCTTACAAGAGACCCAGTACTTC. Residues: CATSRDWVLQETQYF. Drawing the rest from reference TRBV15 and TRBJ2-5, the complete variable domain is DAMVIQNPRYQVTQFGKPVTLSCSQTLNHNVMYWYQQKSSQAPKLLFHYYDKDFNNEADTPDNFQSRRPNTSFCFLDIRSPGLGDTAMYLCATSRDWVLQETQYFGPGTRLLVL.